The rows below give T cell receptor beta chains drawn from one sample of a study of blood T cells in healthy people across ages. TCRdb used MiXCR to reprocess the 5' RACE reads, holding one entry per CDR3 protein. In the table there are over 600,000 distinct CDR3 sequences, more than 50% of which are singletons. Sequenced material: blood. The receptors were gathered from a man aged 35 to 55 in good health. Both conserved end residues are part of each CDR3. Fields, in order: J gene, V gene, CDR3 length, CDR3 protein.

j_gene: TRBJ2-3
v_gene: TRBV6-2/TRBV6-3
len: 16
CDR3aa: CASRTGTSGFLDTQYF

j_gene: TRBJ2-1
v_gene: TRBV5-5
len: 16
CDR3aa: CATEGSAGVVKNEQFF

j_gene: TRBJ2-3
v_gene: TRBV7-3
len: 17
CDR3aa: CASSIKPRASSTDTQYF

j_gene: TRBJ2-7
v_gene: TRBV6-1
len: 14
CDR3aa: CASSPREFTYEQYF

j_gene: TRBJ1-2
v_gene: TRBV4-1
len: 14
CDR3aa: CASSRTGGKRGYTF

j_gene: TRBJ2-5
v_gene: TRBV5-1
len: 16
CDR3aa: CASSLVFGTDRETQYF

j_gene: TRBJ2-1
v_gene: TRBV24-1
len: 16
CDR3aa: CATGGAGMGVINERFF

j_gene: .
v_gene: TRBV19
len: 15
CDR3aa: CASSNGQGIIYEQYF

j_gene: TRBJ1-4
v_gene: TRBV29-1
len: 15
CDR3aa: CSVGTTLKTGEKLFF

j_gene: TRBJ2-1
v_gene: TRBV6-1
len: 12
CDR3aa: CASSGGVQALFF

j_gene: TRBJ1-2
v_gene: TRBV7-2
len: 17
CDR3aa: CASSPRGQLGGNYGYTF

j_gene: TRBJ1-5
v_gene: TRBV29-1
len: 13
CDR3aa: CSVVRPTPRAQHF

j_gene: TRBJ2-5
v_gene: TRBV5-1
len: 15
CDR3aa: CASSLLGAGRETQYF

j_gene: TRBJ2-7
v_gene: TRBV7-3
len: 15
CDR3aa: CASSLTASGTYEQYF

j_gene: TRBJ1-4
v_gene: TRBV12-3/TRBV12-4
len: 15
CDR3aa: CASRGQGADNEKLFF

j_gene: TRBJ2-1
v_gene: TRBV7-7
len: 14
CDR3aa: CASSFTSGGSEQFF

j_gene: TRBJ2-2
v_gene: TRBV24-1
len: 16
CDR3aa: CATRGQGGPLGGELFF

j_gene: TRBJ2-7
v_gene: TRBV6-1
len: 15
CDR3aa: CASSDAGQASYEQYF

j_gene: TRBJ2-6
v_gene: TRBV29-1
len: 18
CDR3aa: CSVLGLAGGTSGANVLTF

j_gene: TRBJ1-4
v_gene: TRBV3-1
len: 16
CDR3aa: CASSQEFGRREEKLFF

j_gene: TRBJ2-7
v_gene: TRBV7-2
len: 12
CDR3aa: CASSPTSAEQYF

j_gene: TRBJ2-1
v_gene: TRBV12-3/TRBV12-4
len: 16
CDR3aa: CAGSIMVGASYNEQFF

j_gene: TRBJ2-7
v_gene: TRBV4-2
len: 12
CDR3aa: CASSQGFYEQYF

j_gene: TRBJ2-3
v_gene: TRBV9
len: 17
CDR3aa: CASSVAPRAGYADTQYF

j_gene: TRBJ2-5
v_gene: TRBV7-9
len: 13
CDR3aa: CASSLQEAETQYF

j_gene: TRBJ2-4
v_gene: TRBV21-1
len: 16
CDR3aa: CASSSSSRLAKNIQYF

j_gene: TRBJ1-4
v_gene: TRBV27
len: 15
CDR3aa: CASSSGGGVNEKLFF

j_gene: TRBJ1-1
v_gene: TRBV29-1
len: 12
CDR3aa: CSVGQGNTEAFF

j_gene: TRBJ2-5
v_gene: TRBV9
len: 14
CDR3aa: CASSVQGGQETQYF

j_gene: TRBJ2-3
v_gene: TRBV28
len: 15
CDR3aa: CASSPPGTGTDTQYF

j_gene: TRBJ2-7
v_gene: TRBV4-3
len: 15
CDR3aa: CASSQGQGLSYEQYF

j_gene: TRBJ1-6
v_gene: TRBV5-1
len: 14
CDR3aa: CASSLETDNSPLHF

j_gene: TRBJ1-2
v_gene: TRBV12-3/TRBV12-4
len: 13
CDR3aa: CASKEDEFYGYTF

j_gene: TRBJ2-1
v_gene: TRBV24-1
len: 14
CDR3aa: CATSDTAGESEQFF

j_gene: TRBJ2-1
v_gene: TRBV12-3/TRBV12-4
len: 17
CDR3aa: CASSYRPRPGLTNEQFF

j_gene: .
v_gene: TRBV20-1
len: 15
CDR3aa: CNARGVARPKETQYF

j_gene: TRBJ2-3
v_gene: TRBV15
len: 17
CDR3aa: CATSRDRQERSTDTQYF

j_gene: TRBJ2-1
v_gene: TRBV7-2
len: 15
CDR3aa: CASSPGGGEVDEQFF

j_gene: TRBJ2-5
v_gene: TRBV25-1
len: 14
CDR3aa: CASRPGLAVKRQYF

j_gene: TRBJ1-2
v_gene: TRBV4-3
len: 15
CDR3aa: CASSRGGQGNYGYTF

j_gene: .
v_gene: TRBV27
len: 14
CDR3aa: CASSVDRGPYEQYF

j_gene: TRBJ2-3
v_gene: TRBV28
len: 15
CDR3aa: CASTLTGFGADTQYF

j_gene: TRBJ2-1
v_gene: TRBV20-1
len: 14
CDR3aa: CSQRGLSSYNEQFF

j_gene: TRBJ2-5
v_gene: TRBV20-1
len: 11
CDR3aa: CSATAQETQYF

j_gene: TRBJ2-1
v_gene: TRBV7-2
len: 14
CDR3aa: CASSGNAGYNEQFF

j_gene: TRBJ2-7
v_gene: TRBV28
len: 13
CDR3aa: CASSFVQTYEQYF